The 32 T cell receptor beta chains presented below share a single source sample, sequenced in a study of cytotoxic CD8 clonotypes in ibrutinib-treated CLL. Some clones are missing from TCRdb's copy, which holds only in-frame ones; the method was immunoSEQ multiplex PCR. The sample shows roughly 160,000 clones, about 84% of them seen only once. The sample was PBMCs, taken after 24 months of ibrutinib treatment. The source is a human donor with chronic lymphocytic leukemia.

This sequence joins TRBV5-4 and TRBJ1-1, with D tentatively TRBD1 (5 bases). Trimming pared 4 bases from V and 4 bases from J, leaving 8 bases between. Germline CDR1 and CDR2: SGHNT and YYREEE (reference sequence). This CDR3 is built from 12 residues. As DNA, the CDR3 is TGTGCCAGCAGCACCAGGGTCACTGAAGCTTTCTTT. It encodes CASSTRVTEAFF.

This chain uses TRBV6-5 with TRBJ1-2; 7 bases align to TRBD1. Trimming cost V 0 bases and J 7 bases; bases outside gene matches: 5. CDR1 is MNHEY, CDR2 SVGAGI, per germline. This CDR3 has 14 amino acids. Here the CDR3 reads CASSYSQGWGGYTF. CDR3 sequence (DNA): TGTGCCAGCAGTTACTCACAGGGGTGGGGTGGCTACACCTTC.

The chain joins TRBV21-1 to TRBJ1-1. TRBV21-1 is a known pseudogene. The CDR3 consists of 13 residues. The CDR3 here is CASRGRLGTEAFF. The CDR3 bases are TGTGCCAGCAGGGGACGACTGGGGACTGAAGCTTTCTTT.

The rearrangement joins TRBV5-4 to TRBJ2-6; perhaps TRBD1 as D (6 bases). CDR3 length: 19 residues. V lost 4 bases and J 0 bases, leaving 20 bases between the germline ends. Germline V gives CDR1 SGHNT, CDR2 YYREEE (reference sequence). The CDR3 DNA is TGTGCCAGCAGCCAAGATCGAGTACAGGGCTACTCTGGGGCCAACGTCCTGACTTTC. Translated, it gives CASSQDRVQGYSGANVLTF. The full variable domain, its missing parts supplied by reference TRBV5-4 and TRBJ2-6, is ETGVTQSPTHLIKTRGQQVTLRCSSQSGHNTVSWYQQALGQGPQFIFQYYREEENGRGNFPPRFSGLQFPNYSSELNVNALELDDSALYLCASSQDRVQGYSGANVLTFGAGSRLTVL.

The chain carries TRBV5-6 and TRBJ2-1; 7 positions match TRBD1. This CDR3 is 15 amino acids long. Germline-derived CDR1 and CDR2 are SGHDT and YYEEEE. V lost 3 bases to trimming and J lost 2 bases; unmatched junction nucleotides: 5. CDR3 in amino acids: CASSYRGSAYNEQFF. In nucleotides, the CDR3 is TGTGCCAGCAGCTACAGGGGTTCGGCCTACAATGAGCAGTTCTTC. The full variable domain, completed using reference TRBV5-6 and TRBJ2-1, is DAGVTQSPTHLIKTRGQQVTLRCSPKSGHDTVSWYQQALGQGPQFIFQYYEEEERQRGNFPDRFSGHQFPNYSSELNVNALLLGDSALYLCASSYRGSAYNEQFFGPGTRLTVL.

The chain employs TRBV6-5 and TRBJ2-1; TRBD2 matches 10 bases. From germline, CDR1 is MNHEY and CDR2 SVGAGI. J lost 4 bases, V lost 6 bases, and 6 bases had no gene match. This CDR3 region has 15 residues. The CDR3 DNA follows: TGTGCCAGCAGCCCTCGGACTAGCGGTTACAATGAGCAGTTCTTC. This encodes CASSPRTSGYNEQFF.

This chain uses TRBV4-2 with TRBJ2-3; TRBD2 is a possible D gene (6 bases). V lost 1 base, J lost 6 bases, and 8 bases lay in between. The CDR3 spans 13 residues. Germline assignment: CDR1 LGHNA and CDR2 YNFKEQ. The CDR3 loop reads CASSQVGGDTQYF. DNA of the CDR3: TGTGCCAGCAGCCAAGTTGGGGGGGATACGCAGTATTTT.

The chain is built from TRBV4-2 and TRBJ2-4; D might be TRBD1 or TRBD2, each matching 5 bases. The CDR3 has 18 amino acids. V lost 2 bases and J 0 bases, leaving 17 bases between the germline ends. Germline V gene lookup returns CDR1 LGHNA and CDR2 YNFKEQ. The DNA for the CDR3 is TGTGCCAGCAGCCAATATCTGGGACCAGACTCAGCCAAAAACATTCAGTACTTC. Protein product: CASSQYLGPDSAKNIQYF.

The CDR3, as DNA: TGTGCCAGCAGCTTAAGAGGGGTCAACGGGGAGCTGTTTTTT. Translated: CASSLRGVNGELFF. The rearrangement joins TRBV11-3 to TRBJ2-2; D possibly uses TRBD1 or TRBD2 (5 bases each). The CDR3 loop spans 14 amino acids. Looked up from germline, CDR1 is SGHNT and CDR2 is YENEEA. The ends were cut back, 2 bases at V and 7 bases at J, with 11 bases in the middle. Looking up the rest from reference TRBV11-3 and TRBJ2-2 gives the full variable domain: EAGVVQSPRYKIIEKKQPVAFWCNPISGHNTLYWYLQNLGQGPELLIRYENEEAVDDSQLPKDRFSAERLKGVDSTLKIQPAELGDSAVYLCASSLRGVNGELFFGEGSRLTVL.

This sequence joins TRBV19 and TRBJ2-7, with 12 bases fitting TRBD2. After removal of 2 bases from V and 0 bases from J, the junction contained 5 bases not matched to a gene. The CDR3 spans 17 residues. The germline V gene encodes CDR1 LNHDA and CDR2 SQIVND (reference sequence). The CDR3 DNA sequence: TGTGCCAGTAGTATATCTGGACTAGCGGGGATCTCCTACGAGCAGTACTTC. Its translation: CASSISGLAGISYEQYF.

The V and J genes are TRBV4-3 and TRBJ2-1, with D perhaps TRBD2 (5 bases). CDR1 and CDR2 (germline): LGHNA, YSLEER. CDR3 length equals 15 residues. Trimming removed 0 bases from V and 7 bases from J, with 13 bases in between. In nucleotides, the CDR3 is TGCGCCAGCAGCCAAGACGGGAACAGAATAAATGAGCAGTTCTTC. Encoded protein: CASSQDGNRINEQFF.

This sequence joins TRBV7-9 and TRBJ1-2; 9 bases are shared with TRBD1. Per germline, CDR1 SEHNR and CDR2 FQNEAQ (reference sequence). The CDR3 is made up of 15 amino acids. With V trimmed by 7 bases and J by 4 bases, 10 bases remained unmatched. CDR3 sequence: CASITGTGRSYGYTF. As DNA, the CDR3 is TGTGCCAGCATCACCGGGACAGGGAGGTCCTATGGCTACACCTTC.

The V and J genes are TRBV7-2 and TRBJ1-5; 10 nucleotides agree with TRBD1. CDR1 is SGHTA and CDR2 is FQGNSA in the germline V gene. Trimming cost V 1 base and J 1 base; bases outside gene matches: 7. The CDR3 has 18 amino acids. The CDR3 protein is CASSLVGQGKGSNQPQHF. In DNA, the CDR3 is TGTGCCAGCAGCTTAGTGGGACAGGGGAAAGGGAGCAATCAGCCCCAGCATTTT. The full variable domain, rest sourced from reference TRBV7-2 and TRBJ1-5, is GAGVSQSPSNKVTEKGKDVELRCDPISGHTALYWYRQSLGQGLEFLIYFQGNSAPDKSGLPSDRFSAERTGGSVSTLTIQRTQQEDSAVYLCASSLVGQGKGSNQPQHFGDGTRLSIL.

This chain uses TRBV6-1 with TRBJ1-5; D might be TRBD1 (5 bases). V lost 5 bases to trimming and J lost 0 bases, with 8 bases between them. The CDR3 length is 14 residues. Germline CDR1 is MNHNS and CDR2 is SASEGT. Written as DNA, the CDR3 is TGTGCCAGCAGTAAGACAGATAGCAATCAGCCCCAGCATTTT. Amino acids: CASSKTDSNQPQHF.

The rearrangement uses TRBV7-8 and TRBJ2-7; 8 bases align to TRBD2. The CDR3 consists of 14 residues. Germline loops: CDR1 SGHVS, CDR2 FQNEAQ. J lost 5 bases, V lost 1 base, and 4 bases had no gene match. CDR3 coding DNA: TGTGCCAGCAGCTTAGAGGCGGGGGGCCACGAGCAGTACTTC. Its protein product is CASSLEAGGHEQYF.

This CDR3 is CAWSRDRRLQETQYF. The CDR3 nucleotides read TGTGCCTGGAGCCGGGACAGGCGACTCCAAGAGACCCAGTACTTC. V gene TRBV30 combines with J gene TRBJ2-5; 8 bases line up with TRBD1. The V gene end was trimmed by 3 bases and the J gene end by 1 base; junction bases not matched to a gene: 7. CDR1 is GTSNPN and CDR2 is SVGIG in the germline V gene (reference sequence). The CDR3 totals 15 residues.

The chain uses TRBV7-9 and TRBJ1-2; TRBD1 is a possible D gene (5 bases). Germline CDR1 SEHNR, CDR2 FQNEAQ (reference sequence). The CDR3 is 16 residues long. Deletions cut 1 base from V and 4 bases from J, with 16 bases between. In DNA form, the CDR3 reads TGTGCCAGCAGCTTAGAGGGGCGGGGCCGAGTCTATGGCTACACCTTC. It is translated as CASSLEGRGRVYGYTF.

The chain combines TRBV18 with TRBJ1-2, with no clear D. Trimming left V 2 bases short and J 2 bases short, with 6 bases between. The CDR3 has 13 residues. From germline, CDR1 is KGHSH and CDR2 LQKENI. The CDR3, as DNA: TGTGCCAGCTCACCAAGTGCGAACTATGGCTACACCTTC. This codes for CASSPSANYGYTF.

The chain combines TRBV4-2 with TRBJ1-2, with D maybe TRBD1 (5 bases). The CDR3 totals 17 residues. The germline V and J ends were trimmed by 3 bases and 4 bases, with 21 bases remaining between them. Germline assignment: CDR1 LGHNA and CDR2 YNFKEQ. CDR3 bases: TGTGCCAGCAGCCATGCCCCCCGGACGTCAGGGCTCTATGGCTACACCTTC. Translation: CASSHAPRTSGLYGYTF.

The gene calls are TRBV4-3 and TRBJ2-1, with 7 bases that match TRBD2. The CDR3 totals 15 residues. The trim removed 3 bases at V and 8 bases at J, leaving 10 bases unmatched. Germline loops: CDR1 LGHNA, CDR2 YSLEER. CDR3: CASSQTSGGLDEQFF. DNA of the CDR3: TGCGCCAGCAGCCAGACCTCGGGAGGCTTGGATGAGCAGTTCTTC.

V is TRBV7-2 and J is TRBJ2-2; a weak D match, TRBD2 (6 bases). The germline V gene has CDR1 SGHTA and CDR2 FQGNSA. The CDR3 is 13 amino acids. Trimming removed 4 bases from V and 3 bases from J, with 6 bases in between. The CDR3 region has the DNA TGTGCCAGCAGCTGGGGGGACACCGGGGAGCTGTTTTTT. Translation: CASSWGDTGELFF.

The chain recombines TRBV7-6 with TRBJ2-2, with no clear D. Per germline, CDR1 SGHVS and CDR2 FNYEAQ. V was pared by 0 bases and J by 2 bases, with 19 bases between. This CDR3 has 19 amino acids. DNA for the CDR3: TGTGCCAGCAGCTTAGCCGGTACTATAGACTGGGGAAACACCGGGGAGCTGTTTTTT. It encodes CASSLAGTIDWGNTGELFF.

V gene TRBV2 combines with J gene TRBJ1-2; D is unclear. CDR1 is SNHLY, CDR2 FYNNEI, per germline. V dropped 11 bases and J dropped 2 bases, with 15 bases sitting between them. The CDR3 length is 13 residues. The CDR3 is CAARLRANYGYTF. The CDR3, as DNA: TGTGCCGCGAGGCTCCGGGCCAACTATGGCTACACCTTC.

The chain joins TRBV29-1 to TRBJ1-5; D is undetermined. The CDR3 is 14 amino acids. Germline CDR1 reads SQVTM; CDR2 reads ANQGSEA. Trimming took off 4 bases at V and 0 bases at J, with 10 bases between the two ends. CDR3 in amino acids: CSVVLGNSNQPQHF. In DNA form, the CDR3 reads TGCAGCGTTGTATTAGGGAATAGCAATCAGCCCCAGCATTTT.

The genes are TRBV5-1 and TRBJ2-7, with 7 bases aligning to TRBD1. V gave up 3 bases and J gave up 3 bases; unmatched junction bases: 3. Germline V gene data show CDR1 as SGHRS and CDR2 as YFSETQ. This CDR3 has 13 amino acids. The DNA of the CDR3 is TGCGCCAGCAGCTCGACAGGGAACTACGAGCAGTACTTC. Translated, it gives CASSSTGNYEQYF.

This clone was observed a handful of times. This chain joins TRBV5-6 and TRBJ1-5; no clear D gene. This CDR3 is built from 14 residues. V gave up 4 bases and J gave up 0 bases, with 8 bases separating them. Germline CDR1 is SGHDT and CDR2 is YYEEEE. The CDR3 DNA sequence: TGTGCCAGCAGCCAGCGGGGTAGCAATCAGCCCCAGCATTTT. It specifies CASSQRGSNQPQHF.

This chain connects TRBV27 to TRBJ2-7; D ambiguous. The V end was cut by 8 bases, the J end by 6 bases, with 11 bases between. The V gene's germline CDR1 is MNHEY and CDR2 SMNVEV (reference sequence). CDR3 length: 11 residues. This chain's CDR3 is CASAASREQYF. The CDR3 bases are TGTGCCAGCGCTGCTAGTCGCGAGCAGTACTTC.

This clone has only a few counts. This chain joins TRBV9 and TRBJ2-1; 7 nucleotides align to TRBD2. Germline V lookup: CDR1 SGDLS, CDR2 YYNGEE. The junction had 9 bases not matched to a gene; V was cut back by 3 bases and J by 9 bases. This CDR3 is built from 14 residues. CDR3 protein: CASSAGLTRGEQFF. The CDR3 coding sequence is TGTGCCAGCAGCGCGGGACTAACGAGGGGTGAGCAGTTCTTC.

The chain has TRBV7-2 and TRBJ1-1; no reliable D call. This CDR3 spans 13 amino acids. Germline V gene sequence: CDR1 SGHTA, CDR2 FQGNSA. The germline V and J ends were trimmed by 3 bases and 2 bases, with 7 bases remaining between them. CDR3 nucleotides: TGTGCCAGCAGCTTGAGAGGAAACACTGAAGCTTTCTTT. Its translation: CASSLRGNTEAFF.

The chain employs TRBV13 and TRBJ2-7; 7 nucleotides match TRBD2. Trimming at V came to 3 bases and at J to 5 bases, leaving 4 bases not matched to a gene. Germline V CDR1 and CDR2: PRHDT, FYEKMQ (reference sequence). CDR3 length: 13 residues. The CDR3 spells CASSFSGHDEQYF. The CDR3 DNA reads TGTGCCAGCAGCTTTAGCGGGCACGACGAGCAGTACTTC.

The V gene is TRBV4-3, the J gene TRBJ2-7, with 10 bases lining up with TRBD1. CDR1 is LGHNA and CDR2 is YSLEER in the germline V gene. The V and J ends lost 5 bases and 4 bases, in that order; junction bases with no gene match: 5. This CDR3 contains 14 residues. The CDR3: CASSTRQGAYEQYF. The CDR3 DNA reads TGCGCCAGCAGCACCCGACAGGGGGCTTACGAGCAGTACTTC.

The rearrangement joins TRBV6-5 to TRBJ2-2; TRBD2 is a possible D gene (6 bases). Between the trimmed V and J ends, which lost 7 bases and 6 bases, there was a span of 9 bases. The CDR3 spans 12 residues. Per germline, CDR1 MNHEY and CDR2 SVGAGI. CDR3 bases: TGTGCCAGCACTGGGGGGTCCGGGGAGCTGTTTTTT. It encodes CASTGGSGELFF.